In its sample, the clone carrying this T cell receptor (beta chain) was seen many times. Its antigen remains unidentified. The data were taken from a study of beta chain features in type 1 diabetes. As for the study in general: Age, gender and cell yields were similar between patients and healthy donors.

Notes on the study in general: Among patients with Type 1 diabetes, TCRB CDR3s were moderately but significantly shorter in every one of the four CD4+ subsets.

The authors reverse transcribed all of the isolated RNA, so sequencing captured expressed TCRB transcripts. Method: immunoSEQ multiplex PCR; TCRdb's copy keeps in-frame clones and lacks some. The table shows 150,000 to 200,000 clones, with 7.5% to 8.5% occurring only once. V was shortened by 0 bases and J by 0 bases, with 9 bases between the two germline ends. The CDR3 loop spans 17 amino acids. Germline CDR1 LNHNV, CDR2 YYDKDF (reference sequence). This receptor was identified in a man aged 18 to 35 with type 1 diabetes. The specimen sequenced was central memory CD4+ T cells from blood. The gene calls are TRBV15 and TRBJ2-6, with a tentative D call TRBD1 (5 bases). DNA of the CDR3: TGTGCCACCAGCAGAGAACTACAGGACTCTGGGGCCAACGTCCTGACTTTC. Its protein product is CATSRELQDSGANVLTF. Combining the CDR3 with reference TRBV15 and TRBJ2-6 gives the whole variable domain DAMVIQNPRYQVTQFGKPVTLSCSQTLNHNVMYWYQQKSSQAPKLLFHYYDKDFNNEADTPDNFQSRRPNTSFCFLDIRSPGLGDTAMYLCATSRELQDSGANVLTFGAGSRLTVL.